The 19 T cell receptor beta chains in this list originate from one sample, sequenced in a study of T-cell reconstitution after alpha-beta-depleted transplantation in children. The TCRbeta library incorporated unique molecular identifiers. TCRdb fed the PCR reads into MiXCR, producing one record per CDR3 protein. The data contain 480,000 or so distinct CDR3 sequences, about 10% of them singletons. The source was PBMCs, collected before TCRalphabeta/CD19-depleted stem cell transplant. The receptors stem from a child between 2 and 9 years old with inherited bone marrow failure, due to receive a stem cell transplant.

There are many counts of this clonotype. The chain is built from TRBV19 and TRBJ2-7, with a possible D match to TRBD1 (6 bases). V was shortened by 5 bases and J by 3 bases, with 17 bases between the two germline ends. Germline V gene sequence: CDR1 LNHDA, CDR2 SQIVND (reference sequence). This CDR3 has 15 residues. The CDR3 sequence: CASSASGTTFYEQYF. In DNA, the CDR3 is TGTGCCAGTAGTGCCTCCGGGACAACCTTCTACGAGCAGTACTTC.

The chain employs TRBV12-3 or TRBV12-4 and TRBJ2-2, with 8 positions matching TRBD2. J was trimmed by 5 bases and V by 7 bases; bases with no gene match: 9. CDR3 size: 15 residues. The CDR3, as DNA: TGTGCCAGCAATCCCCCGGGAGGGTGGACCGGGGAGCTGTTTTTT. Its protein is CASNPPGGWTGELFF.

About this clonotype itself: A much larger clone differs by one base, so this may be a read error. This chain links TRBV5-6 with TRBJ2-1, with 9 bases identical to TRBD2. Germline-derived CDR1 and CDR2 are SGHDT and YYEEEE. The CDR3 covers 16 residues. DNA for the CDR3: TGTGTCAGCAGCGGGATACTAGCGGGTGCCGCCAATGAGCAGTTCTTC. Its protein is CVSSGILAGAANEQFF. Based on the CDR3 plus reference TRBV5-6 and TRBJ2-1, the full variable domain is DAGVTQSPTHLIKTRGQQVTLRCSPKSGHDTVSWYQQALGQGPQFIFQYYEEEERQRGNFPDRFSGHQFPNYSSELNVNALLLGDSALYLCVSSGILAGAANEQFFGPGTRLTVL.

This clonotype was seen only a few times. The CDR3, as DNA: TGTGCCAGCAGCCAAGGCCTCGGGGTACGGACCTACGAGCAGTACTTC. Encoded protein: CASSQGLGVRTYEQYF. V gene TRBV3-1 combines with J gene TRBJ2-7; D may be TRBD2 (5 bases). Per the germline V gene, CDR1 is LGHDT and CDR2 is YNNKEL (reference sequence). This CDR3 spans 16 amino acids. Between the trimmed V and J ends, which lost 1 base and 2 bases, there was a span of 15 bases.

This clonotype was seen repeatedly, ten times or more. The V and J genes are TRBV29-1 and TRBJ2-7; 10 bases are a match to TRBD1. CDR1 is SQVTM and CDR2 is ANQGSEA in the germline V gene. The trim removed 5 bases at V and 4 bases at J, leaving 5 bases unmatched. The CDR3 runs 13 residues. The CDR3 nucleotides read TGCAGCGTTTGGGGGACAGGGGCTTACGAGCAGTACTTC. Encoded protein: CSVWGTGAYEQYF.

This clonotype was counted many times. This rearrangement joins TRBV12-3 or TRBV12-4 to TRBJ2-1; TRBD1 agrees at 8 bases. The J segment lost 6 bases and the V segment lost 7 bases, leaving 8 bases of the junction unmatched. The length of the CDR3 is 14 residues. The CDR3 spells CASNSAQGANEQFF. Written as DNA, the CDR3 is TGTGCCAGCAACTCGGCTCAGGGGGCCAATGAGCAGTTCTTC.

The chain uses TRBV7-9 and TRBJ2-1; D not certain. Trimming shortened V by 3 bases and J by 10 bases, and 10 bases separated the two germline ends. CDR3 length: 12 amino acids. Germline-derived CDR1 and CDR2 are SEHNR and FQNEAQ (reference sequence). CDR3 bases: TGTGCCAGCAGCTTTAGGTTTGAGGAGCAGTTCTTC. Translation: CASSFRFEEQFF.

This chain joins TRBV12-3 or TRBV12-4 and TRBJ2-2; maybe TRBD1 (5 bases). Trimming cost V 2 bases and J 0 bases, with 7 bases left between them. This CDR3 has 15 amino acids. DNA of the CDR3: TGTGCCAGCAGTTTAAGACAGCCGAACACCGGGGAGCTGTTTTTT. Its translation is CASSLRQPNTGELFF.

This chain connects TRBV5-1 to TRBJ2-1, with D tentatively TRBD1 or TRBD2 (5 bases each). The germline V gene has CDR1 SGHRS and CDR2 YFSETQ. This CDR3 contains 13 residues. Trimming stripped 7 bases from V and 7 bases from J, with 15 bases between. CDR3 protein: CASGDGGGNEQFF. The CDR3 coding sequence is TGCGCCAGCGGGGACGGAGGCGGGAATGAGCAGTTCTTC.

The V and J genes are TRBV11-1 and TRBJ2-5; 7 nucleotides align to TRBD2. J was trimmed by 1 base and V by 8 bases; bases with no gene match: 13. CDR1 SGHAT and CDR2 FQDESV come from the germline V gene (reference sequence). The CDR3 has 16 residues. The CDR3 nucleotides are TGTGCCAGCGGGCCGATCGCGGGAGTGACCCAAGAGACCCAGTACTTC. Encoded protein: CASGPIAGVTQETQYF.

In its sample, this clonotype was seen a few times. The rearrangement uses TRBV6-2 or TRBV6-3 and TRBJ2-7; 10 nucleotides match TRBD2. This CDR3 contains 16 residues. After removal of 5 bases from V and 3 bases from J, the junction contained 10 bases not matched to a gene. From germline, CDR1 is MNHEY and CDR2 SVGEGT. In DNA form, the CDR3 reads TGTGCCAGCAGTCAGCTACCGGGACTAGCGATCTACGAGCAGTACTTC. Its protein is CASSQLPGLAIYEQYF.

This clonotype was observed at least ten times. This chain joins TRBV10-3 and TRBJ2-3, with 8 positions matching TRBD1. Trimming cost V 5 bases and J 2 bases; bases outside gene matches: 6. The CDR3 consists of 15 residues. Germline CDR1 is ENHRY and CDR2 is SYGVKD. CDR3 nucleotide sequence: TGTGCCATCAGTCCCTCGGGACAGGACACAGATACGCAGTATTTT. Encoded protein: CAISPSGQDTDTQYF.

This clonotype was seen at least ten times. V is TRBV4-3 and J is TRBJ2-7; 7 bases fit TRBD1. The trim removed 0 bases at V and 8 bases at J, leaving 13 bases unmatched. Germline V gives CDR1 LGHNA, CDR2 YSLEER. This CDR3 region has 16 residues. The CDR3 reads CASSQDVRTGLTKQYF. The CDR3 nucleotides are TGCGCCAGCAGCCAAGATGTGCGGACAGGCCTAACGAAGCAGTACTTC.

This clonotype was observed many times. The V and J genes are TRBV12-3 or TRBV12-4 and TRBJ2-3; D is possibly TRBD1 or TRBD2 (6 bases each). The V and J ends lost 5 bases and 4 bases respectively, with 16 bases between them. The CDR3 sequence is 15 residues long. CDR3 in amino acids: CASSPSGAGPDTQYF. The CDR3 coding sequence is TGTGCCAGCAGTCCTTCGGGGGCAGGGCCAGATACGCAGTATTTT.

This clonotype came up a few times. The CDR3 sequence is CASRTGSDNEQFF. Written as DNA, the CDR3 is TGTGCCAGCCGTACAGGGAGCGACAATGAGCAGTTCTTC. This chain links TRBV12-3 or TRBV12-4 with TRBJ2-1; D is possibly TRBD1 (6 bases). V was clipped by 8 bases and J by 5 bases, with 13 bases between them. CDR3 length: 13 residues.

This clonotype occurred many times. This chain connects TRBV5-1 to TRBJ2-1; 10 positions agree with TRBD2. The V gene's germline CDR1 is SGHRS and CDR2 YFSETQ. Trimming took 3 bases from V and 8 from J; bases not matched to a gene: 14. The CDR3 sequence is 17 residues long. CDR3 DNA sequence: TGCGCCAGCAGCTCCCGACTAGCGGGCTTCTTGAGCGATGAGCAGTTCTTC. This sequence encodes CASSSRLAGFLSDEQFF.

The chain has TRBV29-1 and TRBJ2-1; D possibly matches TRBD1 or TRBD2 (5 bases each). The CDR3 has 15 amino acids. Trimming left V 3 bases short and J 2 bases short, with 14 bases between. The germline gives CDR1 SQVTM, CDR2 ANQGSEA. The DNA of the CDR3 is TGCAGCGTTGATCCGGGGCGGACCGCCTACAATGAGCAGTTCTTC. Encoded protein: CSVDPGRTAYNEQFF.

This clonotype was counted at least ten times. V and J are TRBV30 and TRBJ2-1; D unclear. Germline assignment: CDR1 GTSNPN and CDR2 SVGIG (reference sequence). V lost 0 bases and J lost 6, with 3 bases in between. This CDR3 region has 11 residues. The CDR3 spells CAWSVINEQFF. The CDR3 DNA reads as TGTGCCTGGAGTGTAATCAATGAGCAGTTCTTC.

Ten or more counts support this clonotype. The chain carries TRBV10-3 and TRBJ1-5; 8 bases fit TRBD1. The V segment lost 10 bases and the J segment 3 bases; nucleotides outside the gene matches: 17. CDR3 length: 17 residues. Germline values: CDR1 ENHRY, CDR2 SYGVKD. CDR3 region: CATTGGRGQSINQPQHF. The CDR3 DNA sequence: TGTGCCACCACAGGGGGAAGGGGACAGAGTATCAATCAGCCCCAGCATTTT.